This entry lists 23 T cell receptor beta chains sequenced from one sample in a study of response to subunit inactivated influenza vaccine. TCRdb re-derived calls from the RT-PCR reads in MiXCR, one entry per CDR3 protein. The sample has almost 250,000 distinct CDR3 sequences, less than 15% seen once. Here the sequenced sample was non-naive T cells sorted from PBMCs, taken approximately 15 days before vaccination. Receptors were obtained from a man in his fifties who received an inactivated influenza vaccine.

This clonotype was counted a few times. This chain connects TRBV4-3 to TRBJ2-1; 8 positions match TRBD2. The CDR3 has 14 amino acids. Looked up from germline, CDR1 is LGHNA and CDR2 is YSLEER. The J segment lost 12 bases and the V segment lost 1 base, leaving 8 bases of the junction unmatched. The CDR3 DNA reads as TGCGCCAGCAGCCAAGCACTCCAGCTAGCGGGGCAGTTCTTC. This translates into CASSQALQLAGQFF.

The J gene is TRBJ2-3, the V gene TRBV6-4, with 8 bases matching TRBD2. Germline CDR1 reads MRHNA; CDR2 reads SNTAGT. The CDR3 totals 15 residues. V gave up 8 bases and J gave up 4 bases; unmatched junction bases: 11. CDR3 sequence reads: CASGRSLAGSDTQYF. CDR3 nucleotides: TGTGCCAGCGGCCGTTCCCTAGCGGGTTCAGATACGCAGTATTTT.

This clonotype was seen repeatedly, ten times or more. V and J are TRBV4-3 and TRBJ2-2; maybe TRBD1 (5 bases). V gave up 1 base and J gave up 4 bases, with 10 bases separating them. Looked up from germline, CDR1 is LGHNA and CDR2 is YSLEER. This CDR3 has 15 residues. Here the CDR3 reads CASSQGRVVTGELFF. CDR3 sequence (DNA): TGCGCCAGCAGCCAAGGCAGGGTGGTCACCGGGGAGCTGTTTTTT.

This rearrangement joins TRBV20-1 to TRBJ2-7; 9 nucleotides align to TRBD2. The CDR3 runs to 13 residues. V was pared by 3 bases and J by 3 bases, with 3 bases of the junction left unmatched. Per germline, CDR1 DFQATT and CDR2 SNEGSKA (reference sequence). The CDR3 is CSARSSGNYEQYF. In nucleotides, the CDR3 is TGCAGTGCTAGGTCTAGCGGGAACTACGAGCAGTACTTC.

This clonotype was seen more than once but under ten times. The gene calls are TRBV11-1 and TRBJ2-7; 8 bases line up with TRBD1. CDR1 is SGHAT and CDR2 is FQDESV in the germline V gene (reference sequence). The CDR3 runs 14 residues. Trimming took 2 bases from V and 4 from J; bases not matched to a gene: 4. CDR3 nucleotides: TGTGCCAGCAGCTTACAGGGGGCAATGTACGAGCAGTACTTC. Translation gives CASSLQGAMYEQYF.

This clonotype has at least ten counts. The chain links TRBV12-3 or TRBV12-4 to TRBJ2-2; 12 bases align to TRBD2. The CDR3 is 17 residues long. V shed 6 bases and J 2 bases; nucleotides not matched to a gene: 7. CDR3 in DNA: TGTGCCAGCAGCCCTAGGACTAGCGGGACTAACACCGGGGAGCTGTTTTTT. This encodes CASSPRTSGTNTGELFF.

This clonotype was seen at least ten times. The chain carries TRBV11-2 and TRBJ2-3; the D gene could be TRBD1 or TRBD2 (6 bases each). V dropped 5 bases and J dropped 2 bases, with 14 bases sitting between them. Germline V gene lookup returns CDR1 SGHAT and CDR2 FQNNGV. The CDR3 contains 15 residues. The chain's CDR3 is CASSLIGGNTDTQYF. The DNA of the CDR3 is TGTGCCAGCAGCCTCATCGGGGGCAACACAGATACGCAGTATTTT.

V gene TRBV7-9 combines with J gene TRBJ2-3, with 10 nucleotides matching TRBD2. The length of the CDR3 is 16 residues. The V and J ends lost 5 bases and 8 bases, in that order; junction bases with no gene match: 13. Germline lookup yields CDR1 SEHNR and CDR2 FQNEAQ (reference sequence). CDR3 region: CASSEREGLRGATQYF. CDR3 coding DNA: TGTGCCAGCAGCGAGCGGGAGGGCCTTAGGGGCGCTACGCAGTATTTT.

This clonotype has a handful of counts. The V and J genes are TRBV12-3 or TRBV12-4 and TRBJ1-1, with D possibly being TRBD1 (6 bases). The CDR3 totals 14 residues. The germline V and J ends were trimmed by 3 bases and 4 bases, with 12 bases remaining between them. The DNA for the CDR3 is TGTGCCAGCAGTTTTGGGGGCGGGACCACTGAAGCTTTCTTT. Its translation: CASSFGGGTTEAFF.

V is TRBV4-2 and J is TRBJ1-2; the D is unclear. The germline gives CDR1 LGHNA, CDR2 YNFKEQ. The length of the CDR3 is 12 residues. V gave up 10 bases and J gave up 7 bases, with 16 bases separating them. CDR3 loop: CAMGPGLSGYTF. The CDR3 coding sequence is TGTGCCATGGGCCCCGGGCTGTCTGGCTACACCTTC.

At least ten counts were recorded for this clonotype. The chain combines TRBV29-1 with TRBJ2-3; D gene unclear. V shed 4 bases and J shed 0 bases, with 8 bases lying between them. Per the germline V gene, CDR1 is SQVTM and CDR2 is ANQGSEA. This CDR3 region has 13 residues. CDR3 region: CSVVQASTDTQYF. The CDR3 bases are TGCAGCGTTGTGCAGGCAAGCACAGATACGCAGTATTTT.

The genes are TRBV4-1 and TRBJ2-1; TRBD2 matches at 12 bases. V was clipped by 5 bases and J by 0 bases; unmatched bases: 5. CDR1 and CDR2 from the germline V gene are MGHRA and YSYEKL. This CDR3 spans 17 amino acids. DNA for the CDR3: TGCGCCAGCAGCGGGACTAGCGGGTTCAGCTCCTACAATGAGCAGTTCTTC. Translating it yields CASSGTSGFSSYNEQFF.

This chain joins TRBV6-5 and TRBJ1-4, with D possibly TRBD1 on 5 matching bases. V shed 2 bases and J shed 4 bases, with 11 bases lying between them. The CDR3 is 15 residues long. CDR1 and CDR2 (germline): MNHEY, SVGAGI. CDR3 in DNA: TGTGCCAGCAGTTACGGGACCAGCCGTAATGAAAAACTGTTTTTT. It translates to CASSYGTSRNEKLFF.

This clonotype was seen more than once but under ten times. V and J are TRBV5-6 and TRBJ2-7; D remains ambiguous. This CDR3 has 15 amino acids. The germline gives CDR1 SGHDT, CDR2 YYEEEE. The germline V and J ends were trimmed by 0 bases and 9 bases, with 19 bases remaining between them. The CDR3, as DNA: TGTGCCAGCAGCTTGGCTCCTATAAGCAGTCCGGGGCAGTACTTC. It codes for CASSLAPISSPGQYF.

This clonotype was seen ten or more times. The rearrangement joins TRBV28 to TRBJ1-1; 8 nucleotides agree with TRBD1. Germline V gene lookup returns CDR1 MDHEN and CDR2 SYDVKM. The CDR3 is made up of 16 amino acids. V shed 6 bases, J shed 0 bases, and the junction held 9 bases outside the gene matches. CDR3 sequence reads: CASSNRGKSMNTEAFF. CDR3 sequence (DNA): TGTGCCAGCAGCAACAGGGGGAAGTCTATGAACACTGAAGCTTTCTTT.

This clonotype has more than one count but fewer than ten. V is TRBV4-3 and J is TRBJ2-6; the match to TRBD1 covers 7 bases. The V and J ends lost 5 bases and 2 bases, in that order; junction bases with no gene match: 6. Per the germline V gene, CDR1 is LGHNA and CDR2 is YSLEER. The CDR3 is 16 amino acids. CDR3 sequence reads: CASSSEGAPGANVLTF. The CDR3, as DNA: TGCGCCAGCAGCTCAGAGGGGGCGCCTGGGGCCAACGTCCTGACTTTC.

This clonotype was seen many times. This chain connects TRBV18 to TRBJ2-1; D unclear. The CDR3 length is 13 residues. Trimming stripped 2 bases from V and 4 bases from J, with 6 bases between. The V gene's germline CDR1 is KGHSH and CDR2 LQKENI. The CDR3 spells CASSPGLYNEQFF. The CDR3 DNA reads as TGTGCCAGCTCACCAGGTCTATACAATGAGCAGTTCTTC.

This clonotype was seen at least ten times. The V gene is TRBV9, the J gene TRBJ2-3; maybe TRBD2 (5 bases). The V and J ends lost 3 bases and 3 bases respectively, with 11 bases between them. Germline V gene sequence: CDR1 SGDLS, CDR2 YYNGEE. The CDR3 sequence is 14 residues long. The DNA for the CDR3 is TGTGCCAGCAGCGCTGAGCGGTTGACAGATACGCAGTATTTT. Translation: CASSAERLTDTQYF. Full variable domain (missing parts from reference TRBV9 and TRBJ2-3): DSGVTQTPKHLITATGQRVTLRCSPRSGDLSVYWYQQSLDQGLQFLIQYYNGEERAKGNILERFSAQQFPDLHSELNLSSLELGDSALYFCASSAERLTDTQYFGPGTRLTVL.

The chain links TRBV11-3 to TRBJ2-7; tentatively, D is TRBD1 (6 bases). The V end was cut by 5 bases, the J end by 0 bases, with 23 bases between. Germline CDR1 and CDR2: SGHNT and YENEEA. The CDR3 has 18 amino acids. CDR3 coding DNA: TGTGCCAGCAGCGATGCAACATCCGGGACATCTGGCTCCTACGAGCAGTACTTC. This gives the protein CASSDATSGTSGSYEQYF.

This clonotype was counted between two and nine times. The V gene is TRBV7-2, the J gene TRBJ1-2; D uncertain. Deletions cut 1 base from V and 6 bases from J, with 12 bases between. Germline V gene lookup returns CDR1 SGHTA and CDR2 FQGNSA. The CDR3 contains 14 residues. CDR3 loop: CASSLEGRADGYTF. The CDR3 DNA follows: TGTGCCAGCAGCTTAGAAGGGAGGGCCGATGGCTACACCTTC.

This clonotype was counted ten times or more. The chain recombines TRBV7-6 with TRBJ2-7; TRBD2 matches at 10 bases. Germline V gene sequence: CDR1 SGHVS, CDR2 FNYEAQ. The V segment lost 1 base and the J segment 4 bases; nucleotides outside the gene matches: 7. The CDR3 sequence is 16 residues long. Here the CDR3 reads CASSLGSSGRVYEQYF. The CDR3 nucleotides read TGTGCCAGCAGCTTAGGCTCTAGCGGGAGAGTGTACGAGCAGTACTTC.

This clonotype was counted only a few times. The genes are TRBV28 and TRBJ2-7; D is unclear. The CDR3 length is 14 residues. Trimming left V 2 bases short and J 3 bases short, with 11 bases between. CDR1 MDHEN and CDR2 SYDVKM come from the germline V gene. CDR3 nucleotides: TGTGCCAGCAGTTTAAATCCCACGGGCTACGAGCAGTACTTC. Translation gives CASSLNPTGYEQYF.

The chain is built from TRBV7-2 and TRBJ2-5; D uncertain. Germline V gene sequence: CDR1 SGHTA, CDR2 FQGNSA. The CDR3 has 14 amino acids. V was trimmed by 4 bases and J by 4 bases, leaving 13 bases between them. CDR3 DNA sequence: TGTGCCAGCAGCTCGCAGGCGTCTGGAGAGACCCAGTACTTC. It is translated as CASSSQASGETQYF.